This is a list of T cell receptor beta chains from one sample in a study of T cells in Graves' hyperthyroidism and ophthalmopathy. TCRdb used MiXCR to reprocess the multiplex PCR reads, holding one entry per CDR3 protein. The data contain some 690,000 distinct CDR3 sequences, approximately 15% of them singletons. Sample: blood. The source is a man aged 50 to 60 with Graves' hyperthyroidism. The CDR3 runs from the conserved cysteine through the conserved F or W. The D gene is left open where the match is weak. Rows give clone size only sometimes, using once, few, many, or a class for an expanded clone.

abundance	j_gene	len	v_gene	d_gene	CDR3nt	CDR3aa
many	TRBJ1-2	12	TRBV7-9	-	TGTGCCAGCAGCATGACAGGACCTGGCTACACCTTC	CASSMTGPGYTF
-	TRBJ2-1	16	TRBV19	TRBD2	TGTGCCAGTAGTGTTAGCGGGAGGCACCCCTACAATGAGCAGTTCTTC	CASSVSGRHPYNEQFF
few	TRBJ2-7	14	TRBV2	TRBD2	TGTGCCAGCAGTGGCTCGCGGGAGGCCTACGAGCAGCACTTC	CASSGSREAYEQHF
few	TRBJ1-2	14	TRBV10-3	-	TGTGCCATCAGTGGTCGGGTAGAGAACTATGGCTACACCTTC	CAISGRVENYGYTF
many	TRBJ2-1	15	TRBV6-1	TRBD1	TGTGCCAGCAGAACCGGGACAGGGGGTAGTGATGAGCAGTTCTTC	CASRTGTGGSDEQFF
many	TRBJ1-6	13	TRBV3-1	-	TGTGCCAGCAGCCATTCTGAAAATTCACCCCTCCACTTT	CASSHSENSPLHF
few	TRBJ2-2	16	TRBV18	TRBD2	TGTGCCAGCTCCCTGTTCGGGGGAGGGCCCTACGGGGAGCTGTTTTTT	CASSLFGGGPYGELFF
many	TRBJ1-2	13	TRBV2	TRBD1	TGTGCCAGTCTTCGACAGGGCAACTATGGCTACACCTTC	CASLRQGNYGYTF
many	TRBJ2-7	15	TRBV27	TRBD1	TGTGCCAGCAGTTTAACAGGGGGATTGGCCTACGAGCAGTACTTC	CASSLTGGLAYEQYF
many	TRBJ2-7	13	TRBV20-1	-	TGCAGTGCTAGAGAGGCTCCCCAGAGAGAGCAGTACTTC	CSAREAPQREQYF
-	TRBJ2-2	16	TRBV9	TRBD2	TGTGCCAGCAGCGTAGCTAGCGGGACGAACACCGGGGAGCTGTTTTTT	CASSVASGTNTGELFF
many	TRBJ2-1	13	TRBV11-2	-	TGTGCCAGCAGCGCCCACCTGGGGAATGAGCAGTTCTTC	CASSAHLGNEQFF
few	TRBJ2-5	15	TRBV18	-	TGTGCCAGCTCACCAAAGTTGGAGAAACAAGAGACCCAGTACTTC	CASSPKLEKQETQYF
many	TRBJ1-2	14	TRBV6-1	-	TGTGCCAGCAGGGACATAATAGCTAACTATGGCTACACCTTC	CASRDIIANYGYTF
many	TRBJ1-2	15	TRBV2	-	TGTGCCAGCAGTGAAGTGATACATTCTAACTATGGCTACACCTTC	CASSEVIHSNYGYTF
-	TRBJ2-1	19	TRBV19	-	TGTGCCAGTAGTGGGGGCAGGTTTAAGCGGGACAGCTCCTACAATGAGCAGTTCTTC	CASSGGRFKRDSSYNEQFF
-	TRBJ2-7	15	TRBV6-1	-	TGTGCCAGCAGTCCCACCCTAGGGTACTCCCACGAGCAGTACTTC	CASSPTLGYSHEQYF
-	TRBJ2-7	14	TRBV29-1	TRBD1	TGCAGCGTTGAAGATGGACAGGGGTTCTACGAGCAGTACTTC	CSVEDGQGFYEQYF
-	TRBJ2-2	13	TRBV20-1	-	TGCAGTGCTAGAGATGGGGCCTTGGGGGAGCTGTTTTTT	CSARDGALGELFF
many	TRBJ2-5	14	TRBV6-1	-	TGTGCCAGCAGTCCACTAGGGGTGCAAGAGACCCAGTACTTC	CASSPLGVQETQYF
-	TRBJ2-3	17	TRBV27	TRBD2	TGTGCCAGCAGTTCCCGACTAGCGGGAGACGAAACAGATACGCAGTATTTT	CASSSRLAGDETDTQYF
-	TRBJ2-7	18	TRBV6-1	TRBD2	TGTGCCAGCAGCCCTAGCGGGAACCTTAGATTGAGCTCCTACGAGCAGTACTTC	CASSPSGNLRLSSYEQYF
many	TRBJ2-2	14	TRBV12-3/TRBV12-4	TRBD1	TGTGCCAGCAGTTTTCAGGGGGAACTCGGGGAGCTGTTTTTT	CASSFQGELGELFF
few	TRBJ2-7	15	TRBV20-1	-	TGCAGTGCTAGTTCCTCGGCAGGCCTCTCCTACGAGCAGTACTTC	CSASSSAGLSYEQYF